Listed below are T cell receptor beta chains from one sample, sequenced in a study of blood T cell repertoires in COVID-19. Clones were sequenced by immunoSEQ multiplex PCR, and TCRdb holds only the in-frame ones, with some missing. The profile covers 60,000 to 85,000 clones, with roughly 79% appearing a single time and under 25% taken by the ten largest. What was sequenced was peripheral blood. These receptor sequences come from a man in his sixties or seventies with acute or convalescent COVID-19. Both conserved end residues are part of each CDR3. The D gene is left open where the match is weak. The listing skips clone size in some rows; elsewhere it reads once, few, many or a size class.

V gene	D gene	CDR3 length	clone size	J gene	CDR3 protein	CDR3 DNA
TRBV29-1	.	10	few	TRBJ1-1	CSVEQTRAFF	TGCAGCGTTGAACAGACAAGAGCTTTCTTT
TRBV5-4	.	15	.	TRBJ2-3	CASSLGGGGSDTQYF	TGTGCCAGCAGCTTGGGAGGGGGAGGGTCAGATACGCAGTATTTT
TRBV3-1/TRBV3-2	TRBD1	15	once	TRBJ2-3	CASSPGTGGIDTQYF	TGTGCCAGCAGCCCAGGGACAGGGGGGATAGATACGCAGTATTTT
TRBV11-3	TRBD1	16	.	TRBJ1-6	CASSLPWAGGYSPLHF	TGTGCCAGCAGCTTGCCCTGGGCAGGGGGTTATTCACCCCTCCACTTT
TRBV10-3	.	16	.	TRBJ2-6	CAISEGSSAGANVLTF	TGTGCCATCAGTGAGGGTTCAAGCGCTGGGGCCAACGTCCTGACTTTC
TRBV18	TRBD1	16	.	TRBJ2-3	CASSPGQGVNTDTQYF	TGTGCCAGCTCACCAGGACAGGGGGTCAACACAGATACGCAGTATTTT
TRBV7-2	.	15	many	TRBJ1-5	CASSLEGYSNQPQHF	TGTGCCAGCAGCTTAGAGGGGTATAGCAATCAGCCCCAGCATTTT
TRBV7-6	TRBD2	16	.	TRBJ2-5	CASRIRSGREQETQYF	TGTGCCAGCAGAATACGTAGCGGGAGGGAACAAGAGACCCAGTACTTC
TRBV10-3	TRBD2	16	.	TRBJ2-3	CAISEGTSRSTDTQYF	TGTGCCATCAGTGAGGGGACTAGCAGGAGCACAGATACGCAGTATTTT
TRBV28	.	15	.	TRBJ2-4	CATQFMGGENAIQYF	TGTGCCACCCAGTTTATGGGCGGGGAAAATGCCATTCAGTACTTC
TRBV11-2	.	17	.	TRBJ2-1	CASSLEIGQGSYNEQFF	TGTGCCAGCAGCTTAGAAATAGGCCAGGGGAGTTACAATGAGCAGTTCTTC
TRBV3-1/TRBV3-2	TRBD1	13	.	TRBJ1-1	CASSQGRQGRAFF	TGTGCCAGCAGCCAAGGCCGACAGGGGAGAGCTTTCTTT
TRBV9	TRBD2	15	.	TRBJ2-5	CASSQWEGPLETQYF	TGTGCCAGCAGCCAATGGGAGGGTCCCCTGGAGACCCAGTACTTC
TRBV5-1	TRBD1	14	.	TRBJ1-4	CASSRGTGDEKLFF	TGCGCCAGCAGCAGGGGGACAGGGGATGAAAAACTGTTTTTT
TRBV11-2	TRBD1	15	.	TRBJ1-2	CASSSNSGTGVGYTF	TGTGCCAGCAGCTCTAACTCCGGGACAGGGGTTGGCTACACCTTC
TRBV28	.	12	.	TRBJ1-4	CASSLPLEKLFF	TGTGCCAGCAGCCTTCCCCTGGAAAAACTGTTTTTT
TRBV7-2	TRBD1	17	.	TRBJ2-7	CASSHRWGTGKTYEQYF	TGTGCCAGCAGCCACCGGTGGGGGACAGGGAAGACGTACGAGCAGTACTTC
TRBV6-5	TRBD1	14	.	TRBJ2-1	CASSYDRDYNEQFF	TGTGCCAGCAGTTACGACAGGGACTACAATGAGCAGTTCTTC
TRBV7-9	TRBD1	13	.	TRBJ1-2	CASSPGQGYGYTF	TGTGCCAGCAGCCCTGGACAGGGTTACGGCTACACCTTC
TRBV3-1/TRBV3-2	.	14	.	TRBJ2-3	CASSLGVGTDTQYF	TGTGCCAGCAGCCTCGGAGTTGGCACAGATACGCAGTATTTT
TRBV19	.	16	.	TRBJ2-1	CASSITGGGSGDEQFF	TGTGCCAGTAGTATAACGGGGGGCGGTTCGGGTGATGAGCAGTTCTTC
TRBV19	TRBD2	15	.	TRBJ2-7	CASSLLAANSYEQYF	TGTGCCAGTAGTTTACTAGCGGCCAACTCCTACGAGCAGTACTTC
TRBV7-2	TRBD2	15	.	TRBJ2-2	CASSPGRDHTGELFF	TGTGCCAGCAGCCCGGGGAGGGATCACACCGGGGAGCTGTTTTTT
TRBV7-8	.	15	.	TRBJ1-5	CASSQNQGPSQPQHF	TGTGCCAGCAGCCAAAATCAGGGGCCGAGTCAGCCCCAGCATTTT
TRBV27	TRBD2	16	.	TRBJ2-1	CASSQTSGLSYNEQFF	TGTGCCAGCAGCCAGACTAGCGGCCTATCCTACAATGAGCAGTTCTTC
TRBV6-5	TRBD1	15	.	TRBJ2-7	CASSRARDSSYEQYF	TGTGCCAGCAGTCGAGCTCGGGACAGCTCCTACGAGCAGTACTTC
TRBV28	TRBD1	14	.	TRBJ2-5	CASSQTGPQETQYF	TGTGCCAGCAGTCAGACAGGGCCTCAAGAGACCCAGTACTTC
TRBV11-2	.	14	.	TRBJ2-7	CASSFPWRVYEQYF	TGTGCCAGCAGCTTCCCGTGGAGGGTCTACGAGCAGTACTTC
TRBV9	TRBD2	16	.	TRBJ2-5	CASSPRLAGLRETQYF	TGTGCCAGCAGCCCAAGACTAGCGGGACTTAGGGAGACCCAGTACTTC
TRBV19	.	15	.	TRBJ1-5	CASSPDRRSNQPQHF	TGTGCCAGTAGTCCAGACAGGAGAAGCAATCAGCCCCAGCATTTT
TRBV7-9	.	16	.	TRBJ1-5	CASSLGGRGGNQPQHF	TGTGCCAGCAGCTTAGGGGGCAGAGGAGGCAATCAGCCCCAGCATTTT
TRBV5-4	TRBD1	14	.	TRBJ1-1	CASSYGTGNTEAFF	TGTGCCAGCAGCTACGGGACAGGGAACACTGAAGCTTTCTTT
TRBV19	TRBD2	15	.	TRBJ2-7	CASTRTSLGSYEQYF	TGTGCCAGCACCCGGACTAGTTTGGGCTCCTACGAGCAGTACTTC
TRBV28	TRBD1	17	.	TRBJ1-5	CASSSARDRFSNQPQHF	TGTGCCAGCAGTTCTGCCCGGGACAGGTTTAGCAATCAGCCCCAGCATTTT
TRBV27	TRBD1	12	.	TRBJ2-1	CASSLTGGEQFF	TGTGCCAGCAGTTTAACAGGGGGTGAGCAGTTCTTC
TRBV7-2	.	14	few	TRBJ2-7	CASSFGFSSYEQYF	TGTGCCAGCAGCTTCGGGTTTAGCTCCTACGAGCAGTACTTC
TRBV14	.	17	.	TRBJ1-4	CASSQQGGYSTNEKLFF	TGTGCCAGCAGCCAGCAGGGAGGATATTCAACTAATGAAAAACTGTTTTTT
TRBV27	TRBD1	14	many	TRBJ1-1	CASSSWTGNTEAFF	TGTGCCAGCAGTTCTTGGACAGGGAACACTGAAGCTTTCTTT
TRBV7-9	.	12	.	TRBJ1-1	CASSTGDTEAFF	TGTGCCAGCAGCACCGGGGACACTGAAGCTTTCTTT
TRBV4-2	.	17	.	TRBJ2-1	CASSQDSQDWKYNEQFF	TGTGCCAGCAGCCAAGATTCTCAGGACTGGAAATACAATGAGCAGTTCTTC
TRBV2	.	14	.	TRBJ1-1	CASKITDPDTEAFF	TGTGCCAGCAAGATCACCGATCCGGACACTGAAGCTTTCTTT
TRBV12-3/TRBV12-4	TRBD1	13	.	TRBJ1-1	CASKEPGGTEAFF	TGTGCCAGCAAGGAACCAGGGGGCACTGAAGCTTTCTTT
TRBV9	TRBD1	13	many	TRBJ2-5	CASSVGAGGTQYF	TGTGCCAGCAGCGTAGGGGCAGGGGGTACCCAGTACTTC
TRBV6-6	.	15	.	TRBJ1-5	CASSPTGRGNQPQHF	TGTGCCAGCAGCCCCACCGGGAGAGGAAATCAGCCCCAGCATTTT
TRBV18	TRBD2	15	.	TRBJ2-2	CASSPPSGSTGELFF	TGTGCCAGCTCACCGCCTAGCGGGAGCACCGGGGAGCTGTTTTTT
TRBV7-9	.	13	.	TRBJ1-3	CASETGPGNTIYF	TGTGCTTCCGAGACAGGACCTGGAAACACCATATATTTT
TRBV10-3	.	13	.	TRBJ2-7	CAISDGQYYEQYF	TGTGCCATCAGTGACGGACAGTACTACGAGCAGTACTTC
TRBV6-6	TRBD1	16	.	TRBJ2-2	CASSNARGQGTGELFF	TGTGCCAGCAGTAACGCCAGGGGGCAAGGCACCGGGGAGCTGTTTTTT
TRBV7-3	.	13	.	TRBJ2-3	CASSVGLTDTQYF	TGTGCCAGCAGCGTAGGACTCACAGATACGCAGTATTTT
TRBV5-1	.	13	.	TRBJ1-1	CASSPGWGAEAFF	TGCGCCAGCAGCCCGGGTTGGGGGGCTGAAGCTTTCTTT
TRBV7-6	TRBD2	15	few	TRBJ2-2	CASSRLAGYTGELFF	TGTGCCAGCAGCCGGCTAGCGGGGTACACCGGGGAGCTGTTTTTT
TRBV6-4	TRBD2	16	.	TRBJ2-3	CASASGAGGPPDTQYF	TGTGCCAGCGCTAGTGGTGCGGGAGGGCCCCCGGATACGCAGTATTTT
TRBV28	TRBD1	14	.	TRBJ1-2	CASSPGTGGYGYTF	TGTGCCAGCAGCCCAGGGACAGGGGGTTATGGCTACACCTTC
TRBV12-5	.	16	.	TRBJ2-1	CASGHPQGGVKYAQFF	TGTGCTAGTGGTCACCCCCAGGGGGGAGTGAAATATGCGCAGTTCTTC